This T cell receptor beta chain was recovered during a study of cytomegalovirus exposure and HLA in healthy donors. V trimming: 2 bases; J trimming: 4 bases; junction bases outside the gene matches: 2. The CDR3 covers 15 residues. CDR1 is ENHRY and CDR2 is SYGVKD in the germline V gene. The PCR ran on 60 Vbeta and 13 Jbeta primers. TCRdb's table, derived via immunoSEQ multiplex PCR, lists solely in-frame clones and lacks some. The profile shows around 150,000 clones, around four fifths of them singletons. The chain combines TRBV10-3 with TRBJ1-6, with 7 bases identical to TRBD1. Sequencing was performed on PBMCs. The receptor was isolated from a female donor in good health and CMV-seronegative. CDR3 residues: CAISEGQAYNSPLHF. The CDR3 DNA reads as TGTGCCATCAGTGAGGGACAGGCTTATAATTCACCCCTCCACTTT.